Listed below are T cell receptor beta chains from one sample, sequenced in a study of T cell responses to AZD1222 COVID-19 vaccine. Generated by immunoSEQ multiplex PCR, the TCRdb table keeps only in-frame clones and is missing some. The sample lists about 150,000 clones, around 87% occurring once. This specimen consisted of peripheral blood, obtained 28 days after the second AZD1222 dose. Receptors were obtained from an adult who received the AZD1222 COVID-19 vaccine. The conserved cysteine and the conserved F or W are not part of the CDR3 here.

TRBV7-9,ASSHRAGALGWNEQF
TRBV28,ASRPGLKSEQY
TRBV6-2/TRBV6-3,ASSPDGGNGYT
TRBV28,ASRWTGGRNQPQH
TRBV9,ASSVGGETGSQPQH
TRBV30,AWSADSNQPQH
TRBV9,ASSVDTTNEKLF
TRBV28,ASSLGGSSFGGNTIY
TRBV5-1,ASSLAGGNSYEQY
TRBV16,ASSQGGRGSFEQF
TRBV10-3,AISETRGTGNYVGYT
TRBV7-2,ASSQEATGELF
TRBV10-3,AIGGQAYNEQF
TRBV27,ASSMQVPFVGNEKLF
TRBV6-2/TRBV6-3,ASSTTPGPGLSSYEQY
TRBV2,ASRETLAGGTSGGEQF
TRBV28,ASSLLVSTEAF
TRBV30,AWSGPGRNTDTQY
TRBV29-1,SAQTSGIGYEQY
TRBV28,ASNLQGNNEQF
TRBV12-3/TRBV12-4,ASSSGYQPQH
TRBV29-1,SVRSGAVGNEQF
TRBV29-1,SVAGGSLTNEKLF
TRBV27,ASSFRPDRDQETQY
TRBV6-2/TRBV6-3,ASSYSKESKTGDT
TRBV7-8,ASSLPPAGGATGELF
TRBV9,ASSVGPELGEQY
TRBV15,ATTITGELF
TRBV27,ASSYRQGYEQY
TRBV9,ASSAGTVGRGYT
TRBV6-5,ASVTRDRRGYT
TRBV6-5,ASNGAGGNQPQH
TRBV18,ASSPTASASYEQY
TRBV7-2,ASSSRGRGGSPLH
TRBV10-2,ASSQERVLQPQH
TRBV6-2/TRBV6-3,ASSYWDRGRGLNTEAF
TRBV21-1,ASSKATDRASPLH
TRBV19,ASSMSPLGTGGTEAF
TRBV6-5,ASSDTGGTNEKLF
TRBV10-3,AITSGDGYSPLH